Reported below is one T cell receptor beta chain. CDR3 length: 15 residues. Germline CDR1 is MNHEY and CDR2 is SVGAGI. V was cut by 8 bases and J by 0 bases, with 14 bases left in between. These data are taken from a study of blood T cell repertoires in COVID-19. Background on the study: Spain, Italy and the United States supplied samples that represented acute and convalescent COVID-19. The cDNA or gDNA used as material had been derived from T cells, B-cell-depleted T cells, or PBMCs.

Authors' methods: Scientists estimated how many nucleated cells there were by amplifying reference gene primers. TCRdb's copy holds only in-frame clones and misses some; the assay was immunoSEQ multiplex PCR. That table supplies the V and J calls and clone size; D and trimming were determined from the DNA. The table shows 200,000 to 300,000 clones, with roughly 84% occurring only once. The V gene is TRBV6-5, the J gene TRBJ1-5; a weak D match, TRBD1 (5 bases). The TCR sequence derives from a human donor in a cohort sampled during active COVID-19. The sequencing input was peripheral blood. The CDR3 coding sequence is TGTGCCAGCGCCAGGGCGCAGGTTAGCAATCAGCCCCAGCATTTT. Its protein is CASARAQVSNQPQHF.